Below, 24 T cell receptor beta chains from the same sample are listed, as sequenced in a study of cytomegalovirus exposure and HLA in healthy donors. The PCR had 60 Vbeta and 13 Jbeta primers. The table came from immunoSEQ multiplex PCR; TCRdb's copy has only in-frame clones and leaves some out. Of approximately 160,000 clones listed, 70% to 85% are singletons. The sample consisted of PBMCs. The source of these receptors is a woman younger than 45 in good health and CMV-seropositive.

A single count supports this clone. CDR3 sequence: CASSQDRYIEQYF. CDR3 nucleotide sequence: TGCGCCAGCAGCCAAGACCGGTATATTGAGCAGTACTTC. The gene calls are TRBV4-1 and TRBJ2-7; no reliable D call. Germline assignment: CDR1 MGHRA and CDR2 YSYEKL. There are 13 residues in the CDR3. V was pared by 0 bases and J by 7 bases, with 10 bases between.

This clone was counted a single time. V gene TRBV7-6 combines with J gene TRBJ2-4; D may be TRBD1 (6 bases). The V gene's germline CDR1 is SGHVS and CDR2 FNYEAQ. The ends were cut back, 4 bases at V and 4 bases at J, with 14 bases in the middle. The CDR3 extends over 15 amino acids. The CDR3 DNA reads as TGTGCCAGCAGCTCCCGGACAGAAATAAAAAACATTCAGTACTTC. Protein sequence: CASSSRTEIKNIQYF.

The chain is built from TRBV7-9 and TRBJ2-6, with D possibly matching TRBD1 (6 bases). The CDR3 consists of 19 residues. Trimming stripped 5 bases from V and 0 bases from J, with 20 bases between. The germline gives CDR1 SEHNR, CDR2 FQNEAQ (reference sequence). CDR3 bases: TGTGCCAGCAGCGATATTAATGGGGACACCTACTCTGGGGCCAACGTCCTGACTTTC. It yields the protein CASSDINGDTYSGANVLTF.

The genes are TRBV7-6 and TRBJ2-1; 10 nucleotides align to TRBD2. CDR1 SGHVS and CDR2 FNYEAQ come from the germline V gene. The CDR3 has 15 residues. Trimming cost V 5 bases and J 5 bases; bases outside gene matches: 6. Here the CDR3 DNA reads TGTGCCAGCAGCGCCCCTAGCGGGAGCCACAATGAGCAGTTCTTC. As protein: CASSAPSGSHNEQFF.

The CDR3 protein is CASSETGGANEKLFF. The CDR3 nucleotides read TGCGCCAGCAGCGAGACAGGGGGGGCTAATGAAAAACTGTTTTTT. The gene calls are TRBV5-1 and TRBJ1-4; TRBD1 matches 9 bases. Unmatched junction bases numbered 4, after V lost 4 bases and J lost 3 bases. CDR1 is SGHRS and CDR2 is YFSETQ in the germline V gene. CDR3 length: 15 residues.

This chain joins TRBV4-1 and TRBJ2-2; D call uncertain. Germline values: CDR1 MGHRA, CDR2 YSYEKL. The CDR3 runs to 15 residues. V was shortened by 1 base and J by 5 bases, with 11 bases between the two germline ends. CDR3 in DNA: TGCGCCAGCAGCCAAGCCGTCGGTTATACCGGGGAGCTGTTTTTT. This translates into CASSQAVGYTGELFF.

This chain joins TRBV28 and TRBJ1-2; D perhaps matches TRBD1 (6 bases). Germline V gene lookup returns CDR1 MDHEN and CDR2 SYDVKM. Trimming took 7 bases from V and 6 from J, leaving 12 bases between them. The CDR3 spans 12 residues. CDR3 coding DNA: TGTGCCAGCACCACAGGGAGTCATGGCTACACCTTC. Amino acid sequence: CASTTGSHGYTF.

This chain uses TRBV28 with TRBJ1-5; D may be TRBD1 (5 bases). The germline V gene encodes CDR1 MDHEN and CDR2 SYDVKM. The V end lost 10 bases, the J end lost 2 bases, and 9 bases lay between the germline ends. The length of the CDR3 is 12 residues. The CDR3: CAIQVGNQPQHF. DNA of the CDR3: TGTGCCATACAGGTTGGCAATCAGCCCCAGCATTTT.

V gene TRBV5-1 combines with J gene TRBJ2-7; TRBD2 aligns across 14 bases. The V gene's germline CDR1 is SGHRS and CDR2 YFSETQ. V shed 4 bases and J 6 bases; nucleotides not matched to a gene: 6. This CDR3 contains 15 residues. CDR3 sequence reads: CASSQGTSGSGEQYF. The CDR3 region has the DNA TGCGCCAGCAGCCAGGGGACTAGCGGGAGTGGCGAGCAGTACTTC.

The gene calls are TRBV19 and TRBJ1-2, with 11 bases identical to TRBD1. This CDR3 has 17 amino acids. Germline CDR1 reads LNHDA; CDR2 reads SQIVND (reference sequence). V lost 1 base, J lost 7 bases, and 11 bases stayed unmatched. CDR3 sequence reads: CASSIGGGQGALGGYTF. CDR3 DNA: TGTGCCAGTAGTATAGGGGGCGGACAGGGGGCTCTTGGTGGCTACACCTTC.

The V and J genes are TRBV2 and TRBJ2-1; 7 positions agree with TRBD2. Unmatched junction bases numbered 2, after V lost 8 bases and J lost 1 base. The CDR3 consists of 13 residues. Per germline, CDR1 SNHLY and CDR2 FYNNEI. This CDR3 is CASELASYNEQFF. CDR3 sequence (DNA): TGTGCCAGCGAACTAGCGTCCTACAATGAGCAGTTCTTC.

The rearrangement joins TRBV6-1 to TRBJ2-5; 7 positions agree with TRBD1. The J segment lost 7 bases and the V segment lost 5 bases, leaving 7 bases of the junction unmatched. This CDR3 spans 13 amino acids. Germline V CDR1 and CDR2: MNHNS, SASEGT. The CDR3 bases are TGTGCCAGCAGTCAAGACAGGGAAGGGACCCAGTACTTC. The encoded protein is CASSQDREGTQYF.

The chain is built from TRBV21-1 and TRBJ2-1; the tabulated D call, TRBD2, remains unverified against the DNA. TRBV21-1 represents a pseudogene. There are 13 residues in the CDR3. CDR3 protein: CASTRDSGNEQFF. The CDR3 DNA reads TGTGCCTCAACGAGGGACTCCGGGAATGAGCAGTTCTTC.

The gene calls are TRBV6-6 and TRBJ1-5, with D possibly being TRBD1 (5 bases). Trimming pared 2 bases from V and 3 bases from J, leaving 11 bases between. There are 15 residues in the CDR3. The germline V gene encodes CDR1 MNHNY and CDR2 SVGAGI (reference sequence). CDR3 DNA sequence: TGTGCCAGCAGTTACCTATCAGGGTTCAATCAGCCCCAGCATTTT. Its protein product is CASSYLSGFNQPQHF.

The V and J genes are TRBV7-2 and TRBJ2-2; 12 bases match TRBD2. V lost 7 bases, J lost 6 bases, and 6 bases stayed unmatched. The CDR3 length is 15 residues. Germline assignment: CDR1 SGHTA and CDR2 FQGNSA. CDR3 in amino acids: CASKELAGGPGELFF. CDR3 bases: TGTGCCAGCAAAGAACTAGCGGGAGGCCCCGGGGAGCTGTTTTTT.

This chain links TRBV7-9 with TRBJ2-5; the match to TRBD1 covers 7 bases. With V trimmed by 3 bases and J by 2 bases, 3 bases remained unmatched. The CDR3 is made up of 14 amino acids. Germline lookup yields CDR1 SEHNR and CDR2 FQNEAQ (reference sequence). The CDR3, as DNA: TGTGCCAGCAGCTTCGGGACAGCTCAAGAGACCCAGTACTTC. This sequence encodes CASSFGTAQETQYF. The variable domain in full, completed from reference TRBV7-9 and TRBJ2-5, reads DTGVSQNPRHKITKRGQNVTFRCDPISEHNRLYWYRQTLGQGPEFLTYFQNEAQLEKSRLLSDRFSAERPKGSFSTLEIQRTEQGDSAMYLCASSFGTAQETQYFGPGTRLLVL.

The V gene is TRBV5-1, the J gene TRBJ2-1; perhaps TRBD2 as D (5 bases). The CDR3 has 12 residues. With 1 base removed from V and 13 bases from J, the gap between germline ends came to 12 bases. Per the germline V gene, CDR1 is SGHRS and CDR2 is YFSETQ. The DNA for the CDR3 is TGCGCCAGCAGCTTGACGCTAGCCACTCAGTTCTTC. Translating gives CASSLTLATQFF.

The sample holds one count of this clone. V and J are TRBV15 and TRBJ2-1; D possibly corresponds to TRBD2 (6 bases). The CDR3 sequence is 15 residues long. Germline V CDR1 and CDR2: LNHNV, YYDKDF (reference sequence). With 1 base removed from V and 3 bases from J, the gap between germline ends came to 10 bases. The CDR3: CATSRGRVGYNEQFF. As DNA, the CDR3 is TGTGCCACCAGCAGAGGGAGGGTCGGCTACAATGAGCAGTTCTTC.

This rearrangement joins TRBV28 to TRBJ2-1; 9 nucleotides line up with TRBD1. This CDR3 has 14 amino acids. Germline V gives CDR1 MDHEN, CDR2 SYDVKM. V trimming: 6 bases; J trimming: 5 bases; junction bases outside the gene matches: 5. The CDR3 region is CASRKQGADNEQFF. The CDR3 DNA follows: TGTGCCAGCAGGAAACAGGGGGCCGACAATGAGCAGTTCTTC.

The chain recombines TRBV5-1 with TRBJ1-4; a possible D gene is TRBD1 (6 bases). CDR1 and CDR2 (germline): SGHRS, YFSETQ. V was pared by 4 bases and J by 8 bases, with 18 bases between. This CDR3 region has 15 residues. The CDR3 loop reads CASSTTSGASEKLFF. DNA of the CDR3: TGCGCCAGCAGCACAACCTCAGGGGCTTCGGAAAAACTGTTTTTT.

The CDR3 loop reads CASSPLGREGNQPQHF. The CDR3 DNA reads TGCGCCAGCAGCCCGTTAGGGAGGGAAGGCAATCAGCCCCAGCATTTT. The rearrangement joins TRBV4-1 to TRBJ1-5; no clear D gene. Between the trimmed V and J ends, which lost 4 bases and 2 bases, there was a span of 15 bases. The CDR3 runs to 16 residues. Germline loops: CDR1 MGHRA, CDR2 YSYEKL.

This chain joins TRBV25-1 and TRBJ2-5; TRBD1 matches at 7 bases. V shed 8 bases, J shed 4 bases, and the junction held 7 bases outside the gene matches. Per germline, CDR1 MGHDK and CDR2 SYGVNS. This CDR3 contains 13 residues. CDR3 protein: CASHDRQGETQYF. In DNA form, the CDR3 reads TGTGCCAGCCATGACAGACAGGGAGAGACCCAGTACTTC.

The chain combines TRBV28 with TRBJ2-6; 9 bases align to TRBD1. The V gene end was trimmed by 4 bases and the J gene end by 4 bases; junction bases not matched to a gene: 11. From germline, CDR1 is MDHEN and CDR2 SYDVKM. This CDR3 spans 18 amino acids. This chain's CDR3 is CASSSAGTGRPGANVLTF. In DNA, the CDR3 is TGTGCCAGCAGTTCTGCTGGGACAGGGAGGCCAGGGGCCAACGTCCTGACTTTC.

J is TRBJ2-1 and V is TRBV15; 8 nucleotides match TRBD2. The junction had 6 bases not matched to a gene; V was cut back by 0 bases and J by 8 bases. Looked up from germline, CDR1 is LNHNV and CDR2 is YYDKDF (reference sequence). This CDR3 has 15 amino acids. The CDR3 region has the DNA TGTGCCACCAGCAGAGATGGGACTAGACAGGATGAGCAGTTCTTC. Its protein is CATSRDGTRQDEQFF.